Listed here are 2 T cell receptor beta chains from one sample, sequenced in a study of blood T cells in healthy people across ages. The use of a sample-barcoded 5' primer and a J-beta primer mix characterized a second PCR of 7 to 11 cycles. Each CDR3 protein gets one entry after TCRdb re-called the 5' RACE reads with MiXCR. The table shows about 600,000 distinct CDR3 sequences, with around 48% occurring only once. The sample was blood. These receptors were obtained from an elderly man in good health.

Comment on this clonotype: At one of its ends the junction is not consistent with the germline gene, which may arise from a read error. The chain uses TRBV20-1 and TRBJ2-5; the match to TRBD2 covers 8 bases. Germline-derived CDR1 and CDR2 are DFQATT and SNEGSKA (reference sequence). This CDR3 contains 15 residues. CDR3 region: CSAGDGGGIQETQYF. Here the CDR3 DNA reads TGCAGTGCTGGAGATGGCGGGGGGATCCAAGAGACCCAGTACTTC.

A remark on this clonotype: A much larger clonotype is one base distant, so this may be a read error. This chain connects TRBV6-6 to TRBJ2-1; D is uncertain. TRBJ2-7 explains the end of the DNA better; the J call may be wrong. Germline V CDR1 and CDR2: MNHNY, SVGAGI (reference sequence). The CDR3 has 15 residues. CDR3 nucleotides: TGTGCCAGCACCTTTGGAGCCTCCTCCTACAATGAGCAGTACTTC. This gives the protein CASTFGASSYNEQYF.